This is a list of T cell receptor beta chains from one sample in a study of shared clonotypes between healthy human individuals. Clones were read by immunoSEQ multiplex PCR, and TCRdb kept only the in-frame ones, dropping some. The sample has about 510,000 clones, 90% to 96% seen once; the top ten hold under 0.06%. Specimen: naive CD4+ T cells sorted from blood. All receptors come from a woman younger than 45 in good health. Both conserved end residues are part of each CDR3. A D gene is named only where the DNA matches it firmly.

>TRBJ1-5|12|TRBD1|TRBV10-3
TGTGCCACCAGGGGGAGCAATCAGCCCCAGCATTTT
CATRGSNQPQHF
>TRBJ1-3|12|.|TRBV18
TGTGCCAGCTCACCCGGTGAAAACACCATATATTTT
CASSPGENTIYF
>TRBJ2-1|12|TRBD1|TRBV9
TGTGCCAGCAGCGGAGTAGACAGGGGTCGGTTCTTC
CASSGVDRGRFF
>TRBJ2-1|18|TRBD2|TRBV4-1
TGCGCCAGCAGCCATGGTAGGGTAGGCGGGAGGGTCTACAATGAGCAGTTCTTC
CASSHGRVGGRVYNEQFF
>TRBJ2-7|18|TRBD2|TRBV7-8
TGTGCCAGCAGCTTAGTCTTTATCGGGGGGTTACTATTGTACGAGCAGTACTTC
CASSLVFIGGLLLYEQYF
>TRBJ1-5|14|.|TRBV6-1
TGTGCCAGCAGTGAAGACAGTCGGACTCAGCCCCAGCATTTT
CASSEDSRTQPQHF
>TRBJ2-7|15|TRBD1|TRBV5-6
TGTGCCAGCAGCGGACCAAGGACAGGTTCCTACGAGCAGTACTTC
CASSGPRTGSYEQYF
>TRBJ2-3|13|.|TRBV19
TGTGCCAGTAGTACCCTACCGCAGGGGGGGCAGTATTTT
CASSTLPQGGQYF
>TRBJ2-1|15|.|TRBV5-4
TGTGCCAGCAGCTTGCTGGCTAGCAGCCCGTGGGAGGCGATCTTC
CASSLLASSPWEAIF
>TRBJ2-7|14|TRBD2|TRBV6-1
TGTGCCAGCAGTGGGGGGTGGCGGGAGTACGAGCAGTACTTC
CASSGGWREYEQYF